A selection of T cell receptor beta chains follows, all from one sample in a study of blood T cell repertoires in COVID-19. Sequenced by immunoSEQ multiplex PCR; TCRdb stores in-frame clones only, minus some. Counted here are roughly 330,000 clones, approximately 90% occurring once; the ten biggest clones make up 8.5% to 12%. The sample comprised PBMCs or T cells enriched from blood (not recorded which). These receptors were collected from a woman aged 18-29 years who had recovered from COVID-19. Each CDR3 is given with its conserved first and last residue. Clone size, where shown, is once, few, many, or a class for clones that have expanded.

V	J	size	CDR3
TRBV16	TRBJ2-2	NA	CASSQQGRSTGELFF
TRBV5-1	TRBJ2-7	many	CASSGGQGVSKKSYEQYF
TRBV30	TRBJ2-5	NA	CAWSARGTGAETQYF
TRBV7-8	TRBJ1-2	NA	CASSLEAGYLYGYTF
TRBV5-6	TRBJ1-2	NA	CASSLARQGDSYGYTF
TRBV2	TRBJ1-2	NA	CASSEIQDPANYGYTF
TRBV6-5	TRBJ2-2	NA	CASNSLGDTGELFF
TRBV19	TRBJ2-6	NA	CASSIGPRDSGANVLTF
TRBV5-1	TRBJ1-2	NA	CASSLEWDSTQEGYTF
TRBV27	TRBJ2-2	NA	CASSLRGLAGEVYSGELFF
TRBV2	TRBJ1-4	NA	CASNPDQQFNEKLFF
TRBV9	TRBJ2-7	NA	CASSVGAGGAYEQYF
TRBV27	TRBJ2-5	NA	CASSFNSGSQETQYF
TRBV6-6	TRBJ1-1	NA	CASSSRGLGGTEAFF
TRBV7-8	TRBJ1-6	once	CASSLGPLSLNSPLHF
TRBV5-1	TRBJ2-1	NA	CASSSGLASHNEQFF
TRBV2	TRBJ2-7	NA	CASTGSSYEQYF
TRBV11-3	TRBJ2-1	NA	CASSLMQGQDEQFF
TRBV3-1/TRBV3-2	TRBJ1-3	many	CASSYGNTIYF
TRBV6-2/TRBV6-3	TRBJ1-5	NA	CASSKDTFRQGYQPQHF
TRBV7-9	TRBJ1-5	NA	CASSFGGDQPQHF
TRBV6-5	TRBJ1-4	NA	CASSYQTGEANEKLFF
TRBV21-1	TRBJ1-2	once	CASSKGRGNYGYTF
TRBV5-6	TRBJ2-1	NA	CASSSLQRPSYNEQFF
TRBV19	TRBJ2-5	NA	CASSIGGTSSETQYF
TRBV2	TRBJ2-1	NA	CASIDFGVEQFF
TRBV28	TRBJ1-1	NA	CASSSGAGTVNTEAFF
TRBV13	TRBJ1-1	NA	CASTRRDRGLVTEAFF
TRBV5-1	TRBJ1-4	NA	CASSFGQPNEKLFF
TRBV10-2	TRBJ1-4	NA	CASSEWQGDEKLFF
TRBV19	TRBJ2-4	NA	CASSTPYGGPAKNIQYF
TRBV10-3	TRBJ1-6	once	CANREGQGNSPLHF
TRBV30	TRBJ1-2	NA	CAWSSGVPHTF
TRBV9	TRBJ1-4	once	CASSVGQGGRNEKLFF
TRBV5-1	TRBJ1-1	NA	CASSSAPGRRNTEAFF
TRBV27	TRBJ2-7	NA	CASSSFRGKSSYEQYF
TRBV5-4	TRBJ2-3	NA	CASSDSGTDTQYF
TRBV11-1	TRBJ2-1	NA	CASSLQTGGFNEQFF
TRBV9	TRBJ1-1	NA	CASSAHGTGDTEAFF
TRBV18	TRBJ1-2	NA	CASSPGTGDSYGYTF
TRBV10-2	TRBJ1-6	NA	CASSESTRGNSPLHF
TRBV12-3/TRBV12-4	TRBJ2-1	NA	CASSSQGYNEQFF